These T cell receptor beta chains were read from a single sample in a study of T cell responses to AZD1222 COVID-19 vaccine. Here immunoSEQ multiplex PCR was the method, and the copy in TCRdb shows in-frame clones only, minus some. The profile shows fewer than 200,000 clones, roughly nine tenths of them singletons. Sequenced material: peripheral blood, taken on day 0 of AZD1222 vaccination. Receptors were obtained from an adult in good health. The CDR3 runs from the conserved cysteine through the conserved F or W. A D gene is named only where the DNA matches it firmly. Part of the rows lack a size; the others show once, few, many or a class for expanded clones.

d_call j_call clone_size v_call cdr3_aa cdr3_nt
. TRBJ1-1 . TRBV28 CASSLQVEAFF TGTGCCAGCAGTTTACAGGTTGAAGCTTTCTTT
. TRBJ1-2 few TRBV7-8 CASSSTNYGYTF TGTGCCAGCAGCTCGACTAACTATGGCTACACCTTC
TRBD1 TRBJ2-1 . TRBV9 CASSVTGGNEQFF TGTGCCAGCAGCGTGACAGGGGGCAATGAGCAGTTCTTC
TRBD1 TRBJ2-7 once TRBV5-4 CASSSYRGSYEQYF TGTGCCAGCAGCTCTTACAGGGGAAGTTACGAGCAGTACTTC
. TRBJ2-4 . TRBV13 CASSLGGTTKNIQYF TGTGCCAGCAGCTTAGGGGGCACCACGAAAAACATTCAGTACTTC
. TRBJ1-6 . TRBV28 CASSLVHPPPLHF TGTGCCAGCAGTTTAGTCCACCCCCCACCCCTCCACTTT
. TRBJ2-7 . TRBV3-1/TRBV3-2 CASSQQGGRYEQYF TGTGCCAGCAGCCAACAGGGGGGAAGGTACGAGCAGTACTTC
. TRBJ1-2 . TRBV27 CASSFSREAGNYGYTF TGTGCCAGCAGTTTTAGTAGGGAAGCGGGTAACTATGGCTACACCTTC
TRBD1 TRBJ2-7 . TRBV5-1 CASSYDGTGLRYEQYF TGCGCCAGCAGCTACGATGGGACAGGCCTCCGATACGAGCAGTACTTC
. TRBJ1-1 . TRBV6-5 CASSYSRGTHTEAFF TGTGCCAGCAGTTACTCGAGGGGGACCCACACTGAAGCTTTCTTT
TRBD1 TRBJ2-2 once TRBV19 CASRGQGGTGELFF TGTGCCAGTAGGGGACAGGGCGGCACCGGGGAGCTGTTTTTT
TRBD1 TRBJ1-1 . TRBV12-3/TRBV12-4 CASSLGDRGLTFF TGTGCCAGCAGTTTGGGGGACAGGGGTTTGACTTTCTTT
. TRBJ1-3 once TRBV30 CAWRRRRGANTIYF TGTGCCTGGAGACGACGGAGGGGAGCAAACACCATATATTTT
. TRBJ2-3 . TRBV28 CASSPPVTDTQYF TGTGCCAGCAGTCCACCAGTCACAGATACGCAGTATTTT
TRBD1 TRBJ1-2 once TRBV27 CASSTGQGARGYTF TGTGCCAGCAGTACGGGACAGGGGGCCCGTGGCTACACCTTC
. TRBJ2-7 . TRBV7-2 CASSLDRLIYEQYF TGTGCCAGCAGCTTAGACAGGCTGATCTACGAGCAGTACTTC
TRBD2 TRBJ2-5 once TRBV28 CASSHGLAGGLETQYF TGTGCCAGCAGCCACGGACTAGCGGGGGGGCTTGAGACCCAGTACTTC
. TRBJ1-5 . TRBV7-9 CASSPTGSNQPQHF TGTGCCAGCAGCCCCACTGGTAGCAATCAGCCCCAGCATTTT
. TRBJ2-2 few TRBV7-9 CASSQYRATGELFF TGTGCCAGCAGCCAATACAGGGCAACCGGGGAGCTGTTTTTT
TRBD1 TRBJ1-2 once TRBV3-1/TRBV3-2 CASSHSDRGSGYTF TGTGCCAGCAGCCACTCCGACAGGGGATCTGGCTACACCTTC
. TRBJ1-1 . TRBV29-1 CSVVRPFEAFF TGCAGCGTTGTCCGGCCGTTTGAAGCTTTCTTT
TRBD1 TRBJ1-1 . TRBV6-4 CASSLNRDRYTEAFF TGTGCCAGCAGTCTTAACCGGGACAGATACACTGAAGCTTTCTTT
. TRBJ1-4 . TRBV10-3 CAISLEGATNEKLFF TGTGCCATCAGTCTCGAGGGCGCAACTAATGAAAAACTGTTTTTT
. TRBJ1-2 once TRBV29-1 CSVERGYTF TGCAGCGTTGAACGGGGCTACACCTTC
. TRBJ2-3 . TRBV6-1 CASSEGSSITDTQYF TGTGCCAGCAGTGAGGGTAGCAGCATCACAGATACGCAGTATTTT
TRBD1 TRBJ2-6 . TRBV19 CASSISGTGGSGANVLTF TGTGCCAGTAGTATCTCCGGGACAGGAGGCTCTGGGGCCAACGTCCTGACTTTC
TRBD1 TRBJ2-7 . TRBV5-1 CASSFPGQGNEQYF TGCGCCAGCAGCTTTCCGGGACAGGGAAACGAGCAGTACTTC
. TRBJ1-2 . TRBV28 CASSWLGGDYGYTF TGTGCCAGCAGTTGGCTGGGGGGCGACTATGGCTACACCTTC
. TRBJ2-7 . TRBV28 CASSLGGPNEQYF TGTGCCAGCAGTTTAGGGGGGCCTAACGAGCAGTACTTC
. TRBJ1-1 . TRBV19 CASSMARVENTEAFF TGTGCCAGTAGTATGGCAAGGGTAGAGAACACTGAAGCTTTCTTT
. TRBJ1-4 . TRBV6-6 CASSSHSEKLFF TGTGCCAGCAGTTCTCATTCTGAAAAACTGTTTTTT
TRBD2 TRBJ2-3 . TRBV11-2 CASSRLAGPTDTQYF TGTGCCAGCAGCCGACTAGCGGGACCCACAGATACGCAGTATTTT
. TRBJ1-1 . TRBV27 CASSTALNTEAFF TGTGCCAGCAGCACGGCCCTGAACACTGAAGCTTTCTTT
. TRBJ1-4 . TRBV4-1 CASSQIGGHLNEKLFF TGCGCCAGCAGCCAAATCGGAGGACACCTAAATGAAAAACTGTTTTTT
. TRBJ1-2 . TRBV6-6 CASSFRVGDGNYGYTF TGTGCCAGCAGTTTCCGGGTGGGAGACGGGAACTATGGCTACACCTTC
. TRBJ2-5 . TRBV5-1 CASSLAGYETQYF TGCGCCAGCAGCTTGGCCGGCTACGAGACCCAGTACTTC
. TRBJ1-5 . TRBV20-1 CSASSGPLQPQHF TGCAGTGCTAGTTCAGGGCCCCTTCAGCCCCAGCATTTT
. TRBJ2-7 few TRBV19 CASSMEGISYEQYF TGTGCCAGTAGTATGGAGGGTATCTCCTACGAGCAGTACTTC
. TRBJ1-6 . TRBV30 CAWSLDRADNSPLHF TGTGCCTGGAGTCTTGACCGGGCCGATAATTCACCCCTCCACTTT
. TRBJ1-1 . TRBV12-3/TRBV12-4 CASGNTEAFF TGTGCCAGCGGCAACACTGAAGCTTTCTTT